This TCR beta chain was observed in a study of cytomegalovirus exposure and HLA in healthy donors. PCR involved 60 Vbeta and 13 Jbeta primers. Profiling relied on immunoSEQ multiplex PCR, and the TCRdb table lists in-frame clones only, not all of them. Seen here are 85,000 to 130,000 clones, over 75% observed once, and the top ten hold 5.8%. This clone was detected only a few times. Germline CDR1 is SNHLY and CDR2 is FYNNEI. After removal of 2 bases from V and 7 bases from J, the junction contained 10 bases not matched to a gene. This CDR3 has 16 residues. This sequence was found in a man aged 55 to 70 in good health and CMV-seropositive. The J gene is TRBJ2-1, the V gene TRBV2, with 8 positions matching TRBD2. The sample consisted of PBMCs. CDR3 DNA sequence: TGTGCCAGCAGTGAACAGGTCGGGGGGGCCTCGAATGAGCAGTTCTTC. Its translation: CASSEQVGGASNEQFF.